The subject of this entry is one T cell receptor beta chain. The antigen is not known. These data originate in a study of cytomegalovirus exposure and HLA in healthy donors. Study-wide results and limits: The later analysis indicated that the majority of CMV-associated TCR beta chains appeared HLA-restricted.

Researchers ran the PCR with 60 Vbeta and 13 Jbeta primers. TCRdb keeps only in-frame clones here, not all; method: immunoSEQ multiplex PCR. The data hold roughly 290,000 clones, with under 90% observed a single time. The CDR3 is made up of 12 amino acids. Germline-derived CDR1 and CDR2 are LNHDA and SQIVND (reference sequence). The sample consisted of PBMCs. This TCR was sampled from a girl aged 2 to 9 in good health and CMV-seronegative. The V gene is TRBV19, the J gene TRBJ1-1, with a possible D match to TRBD1 (6 bases). The CDR3 protein is CAAGGANTEAFF. The CDR3 nucleotides are TGTGCAGCGGGGGGCGCGAACACTGAAGCTTTCTTT.